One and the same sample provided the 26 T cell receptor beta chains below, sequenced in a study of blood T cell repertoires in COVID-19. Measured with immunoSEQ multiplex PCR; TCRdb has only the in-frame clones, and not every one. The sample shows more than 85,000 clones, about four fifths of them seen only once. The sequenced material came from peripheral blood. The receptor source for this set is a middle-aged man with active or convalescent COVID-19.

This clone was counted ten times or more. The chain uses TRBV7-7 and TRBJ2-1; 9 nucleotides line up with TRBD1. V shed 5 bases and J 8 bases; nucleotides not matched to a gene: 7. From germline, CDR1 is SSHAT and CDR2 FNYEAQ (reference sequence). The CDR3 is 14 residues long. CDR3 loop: CASSRGTGLDEQFF. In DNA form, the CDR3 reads TGTGCCAGCAGCCGCGGGACAGGGCTGGATGAGCAGTTCTTC. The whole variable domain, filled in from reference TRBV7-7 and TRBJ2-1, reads GAGVSQSPRYKVTKRGQDVTLRCDPISSHATLYWYQQALGQGPEFLTYFNYEAQPDKSGLPSDRFSAERPEGSISTLTIQRTEQRDSAMYRCASSRGTGLDEQFFGPGTRLTVL.

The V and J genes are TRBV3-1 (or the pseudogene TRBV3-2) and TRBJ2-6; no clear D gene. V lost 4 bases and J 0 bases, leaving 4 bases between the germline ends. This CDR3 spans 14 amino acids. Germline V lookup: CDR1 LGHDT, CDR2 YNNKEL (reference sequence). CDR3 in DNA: TGTGCCAGCAGCCTCATCTCTGGGGCCAACGTCCTGACTTTC. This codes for CASSLISGANVLTF.

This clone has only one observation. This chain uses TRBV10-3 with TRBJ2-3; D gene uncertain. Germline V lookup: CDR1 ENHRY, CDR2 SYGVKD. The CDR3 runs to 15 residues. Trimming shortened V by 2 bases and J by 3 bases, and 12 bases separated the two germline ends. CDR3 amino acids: CAISEGQVATDTQYF. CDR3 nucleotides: TGTGCCATCAGTGAGGGGCAGGTTGCTACAGATACGCAGTATTTT.

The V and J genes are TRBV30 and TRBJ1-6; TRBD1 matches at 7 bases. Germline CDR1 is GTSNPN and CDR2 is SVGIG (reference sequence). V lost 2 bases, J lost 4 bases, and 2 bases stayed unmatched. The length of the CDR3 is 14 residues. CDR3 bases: TGTGCCTGGAGTTACAGGGGTTATAATTCACCCCTCCACTTT. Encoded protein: CAWSYRGYNSPLHF.

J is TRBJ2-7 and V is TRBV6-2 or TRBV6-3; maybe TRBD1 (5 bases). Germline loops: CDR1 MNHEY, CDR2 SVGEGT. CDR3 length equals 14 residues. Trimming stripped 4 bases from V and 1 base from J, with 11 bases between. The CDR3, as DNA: TGTGCCAGCAGTTTGCAGAGACAGTCCTACGAGCAGTACTTC. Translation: CASSLQRQSYEQYF.

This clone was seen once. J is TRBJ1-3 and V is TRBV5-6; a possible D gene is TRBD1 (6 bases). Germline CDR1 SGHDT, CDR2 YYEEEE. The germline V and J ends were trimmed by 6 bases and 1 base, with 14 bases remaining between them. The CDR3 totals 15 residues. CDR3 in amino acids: CASTRAGASGNTIYF. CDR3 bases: TGTGCCAGCACCCGGGCAGGGGCGTCTGGAAACACCATATATTTT.

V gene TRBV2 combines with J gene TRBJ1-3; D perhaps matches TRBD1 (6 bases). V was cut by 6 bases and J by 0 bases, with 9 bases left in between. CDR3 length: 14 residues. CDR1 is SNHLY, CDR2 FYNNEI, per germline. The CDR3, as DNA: TGTGCCAGCAGGGGGACATACTCTGGAAACACCATATATTTT. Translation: CASRGTYSGNTIYF.

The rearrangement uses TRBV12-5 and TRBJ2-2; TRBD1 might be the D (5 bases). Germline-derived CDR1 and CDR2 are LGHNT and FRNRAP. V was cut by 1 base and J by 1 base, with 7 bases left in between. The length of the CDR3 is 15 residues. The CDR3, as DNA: TGTGCTAGTGGTTTGGGCAGGGTGAACACCGGGGAGCTGTTTTTT. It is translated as CASGLGRVNTGELFF. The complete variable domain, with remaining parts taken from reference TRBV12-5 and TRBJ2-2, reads DARVTQTPRHKVTEMGQEVTMRCQPILGHNTVFWYRQTMMQGLELLAYFRNRAPLDDSGMPKDRFSAEMPDATLATLKIQPSEPRDSAVYFCASGLGRVNTGELFFGEGSRLTVL.

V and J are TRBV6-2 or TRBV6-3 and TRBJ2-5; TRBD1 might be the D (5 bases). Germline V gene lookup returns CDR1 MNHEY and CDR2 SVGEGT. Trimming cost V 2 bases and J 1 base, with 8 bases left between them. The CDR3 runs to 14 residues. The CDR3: CASSYQGVQETQYF. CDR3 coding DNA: TGTGCCAGCAGTTACCAAGGGGTCCAAGAGACCCAGTACTTC.

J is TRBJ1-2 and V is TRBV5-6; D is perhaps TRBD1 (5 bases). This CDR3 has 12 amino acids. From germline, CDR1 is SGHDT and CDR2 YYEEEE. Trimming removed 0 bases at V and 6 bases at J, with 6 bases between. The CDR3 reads CASSLAGNGYTF. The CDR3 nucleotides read TGTGCCAGCAGCTTGGCAGGGAATGGCTACACCTTC.

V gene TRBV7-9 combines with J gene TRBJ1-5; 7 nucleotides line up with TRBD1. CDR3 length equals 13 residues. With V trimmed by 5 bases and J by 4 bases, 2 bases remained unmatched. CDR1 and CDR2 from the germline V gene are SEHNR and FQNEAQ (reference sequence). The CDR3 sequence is CASSPQGNQPQHF. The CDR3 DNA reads TGTGCCAGCAGCCCACAGGGGAATCAGCCCCAGCATTTT.

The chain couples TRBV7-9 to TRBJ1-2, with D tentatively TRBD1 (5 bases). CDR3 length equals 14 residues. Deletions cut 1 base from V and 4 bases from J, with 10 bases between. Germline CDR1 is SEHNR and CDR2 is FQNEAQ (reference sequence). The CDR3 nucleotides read TGTGCCAGCAGCTTAGATCTCGGGGGCTATGGCTACACCTTC. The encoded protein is CASSLDLGGYGYTF.

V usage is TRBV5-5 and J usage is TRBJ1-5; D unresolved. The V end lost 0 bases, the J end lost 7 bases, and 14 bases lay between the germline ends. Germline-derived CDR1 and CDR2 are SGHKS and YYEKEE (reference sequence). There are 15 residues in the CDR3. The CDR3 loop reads CASSLVSTVVQPQHF. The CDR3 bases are TGTGCCAGCAGCTTGGTGAGTACAGTCGTCCAGCCCCAGCATTTT. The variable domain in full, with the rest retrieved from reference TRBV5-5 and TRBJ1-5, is DAGVTQSPTHLIKTRGQQVTLRCSPISGHKSVSWYQQVLGQGPQFIFQYYEKEERGRGNFPDRFSARQFPNYSSELNVNALLLGDSALYLCASSLVSTVVQPQHFGDGTRLSIL.

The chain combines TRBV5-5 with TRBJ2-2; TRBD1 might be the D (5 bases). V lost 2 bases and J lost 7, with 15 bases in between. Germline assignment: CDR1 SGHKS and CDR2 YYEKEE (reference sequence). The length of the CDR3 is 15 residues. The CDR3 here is CASSFAQGSSGELFF. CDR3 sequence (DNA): TGTGCCAGCAGCTTTGCCCAGGGATCTAGCGGGGAGCTGTTTTTT.

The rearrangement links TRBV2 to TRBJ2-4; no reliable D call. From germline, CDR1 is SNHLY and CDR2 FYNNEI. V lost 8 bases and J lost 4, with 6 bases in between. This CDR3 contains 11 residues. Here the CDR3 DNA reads TGTGCCAGCGAGGTGAAAAACATTCAGTACTTC. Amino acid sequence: CASEVKNIQYF.

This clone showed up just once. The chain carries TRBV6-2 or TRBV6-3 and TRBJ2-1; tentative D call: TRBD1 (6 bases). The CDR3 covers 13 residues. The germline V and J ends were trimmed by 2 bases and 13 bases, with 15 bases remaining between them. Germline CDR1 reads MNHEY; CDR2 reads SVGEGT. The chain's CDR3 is CASSYPHGGNQFF. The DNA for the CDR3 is TGTGCCAGCAGTTACCCGCATGGGGGCAATCAGTTCTTC.

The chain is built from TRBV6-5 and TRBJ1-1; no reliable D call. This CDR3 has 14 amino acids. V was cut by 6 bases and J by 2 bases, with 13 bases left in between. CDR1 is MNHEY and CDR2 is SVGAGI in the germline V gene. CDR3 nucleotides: TGTGCCAGCAGGTTCACCGGGGTTAACACTGAAGCTTTCTTT. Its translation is CASRFTGVNTEAFF.

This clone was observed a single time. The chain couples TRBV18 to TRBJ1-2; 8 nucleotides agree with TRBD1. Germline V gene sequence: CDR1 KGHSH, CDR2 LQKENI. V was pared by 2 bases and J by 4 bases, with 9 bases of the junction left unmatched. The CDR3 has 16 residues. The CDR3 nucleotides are TGTGCCAGCTCACCATCGGCAGGGGGCGTGTTCTATGGCTACACCTTC. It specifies CASSPSAGGVFYGYTF.

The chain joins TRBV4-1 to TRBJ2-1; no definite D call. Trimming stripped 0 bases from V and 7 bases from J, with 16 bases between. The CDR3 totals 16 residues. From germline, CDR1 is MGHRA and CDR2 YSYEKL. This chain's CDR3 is CASSQDFGLVWNEQFF. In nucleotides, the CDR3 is TGCGCCAGCAGCCAAGATTTCGGTCTAGTGTGGAATGAGCAGTTCTTC.

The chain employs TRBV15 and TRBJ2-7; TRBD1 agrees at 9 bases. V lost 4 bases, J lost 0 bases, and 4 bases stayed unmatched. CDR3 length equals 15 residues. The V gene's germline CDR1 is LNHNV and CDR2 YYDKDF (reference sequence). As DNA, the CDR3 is TGTGCCACCAGCAAGGACAGGGGAGCCTCCTACGAGCAGTACTTC. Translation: CATSKDRGASYEQYF. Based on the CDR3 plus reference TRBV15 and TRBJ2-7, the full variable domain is DAMVIQNPRYQVTQFGKPVTLSCSQTLNHNVMYWYQQKSSQAPKLLFHYYDKDFNNEADTPDNFQSRRPNTSFCFLDIRSPGLGDTAMYLCATSKDRGASYEQYFGPGTRLTVT.

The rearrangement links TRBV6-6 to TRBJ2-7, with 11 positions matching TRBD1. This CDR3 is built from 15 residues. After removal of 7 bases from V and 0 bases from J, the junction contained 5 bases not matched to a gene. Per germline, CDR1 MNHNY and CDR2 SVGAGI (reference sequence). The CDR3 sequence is CASTKGTGGSYEQYF. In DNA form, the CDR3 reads TGTGCCAGCACCAAAGGGACAGGGGGCTCCTACGAGCAGTACTTC.

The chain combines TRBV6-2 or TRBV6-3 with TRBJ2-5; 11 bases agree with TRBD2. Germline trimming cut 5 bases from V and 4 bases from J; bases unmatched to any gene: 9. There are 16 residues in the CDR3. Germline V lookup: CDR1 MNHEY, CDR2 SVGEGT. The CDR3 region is CASSRRLAGGSETQYF. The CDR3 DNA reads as TGTGCCAGCAGTAGACGCCTAGCGGGGGGATCAGAGACCCAGTACTTC.

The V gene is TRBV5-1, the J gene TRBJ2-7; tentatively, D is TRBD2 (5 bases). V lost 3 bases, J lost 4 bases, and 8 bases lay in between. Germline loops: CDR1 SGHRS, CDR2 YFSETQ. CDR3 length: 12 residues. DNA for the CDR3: TGCGCCAGCAGCTCGGACTGGTACGAGCAGTACTTC. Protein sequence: CASSSDWYEQYF.

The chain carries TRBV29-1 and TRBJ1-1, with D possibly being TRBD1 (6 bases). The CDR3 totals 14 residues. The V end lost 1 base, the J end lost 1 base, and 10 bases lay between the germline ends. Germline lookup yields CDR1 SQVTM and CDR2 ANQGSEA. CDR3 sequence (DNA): TGCAGCGTTGAAGTCAGGGGCCCGAACACTGAAGCTTTCTTT. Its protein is CSVEVRGPNTEAFF.

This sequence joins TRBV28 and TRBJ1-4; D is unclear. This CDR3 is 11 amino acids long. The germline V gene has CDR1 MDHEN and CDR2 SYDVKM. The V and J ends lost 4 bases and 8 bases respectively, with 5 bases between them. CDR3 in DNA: TGTGCCAGCAGTTCTCGGGAAAAACTGTTTTTT. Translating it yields CASSSREKLFF.

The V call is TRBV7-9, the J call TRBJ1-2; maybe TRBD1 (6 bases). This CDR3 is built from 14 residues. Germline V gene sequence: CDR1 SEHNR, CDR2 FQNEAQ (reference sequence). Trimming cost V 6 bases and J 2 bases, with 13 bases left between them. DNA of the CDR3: TGTGCCAGCAGTGTGGGGGGGCGCAACTATGGCTACACCTTC. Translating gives CASSVGGRNYGYTF.